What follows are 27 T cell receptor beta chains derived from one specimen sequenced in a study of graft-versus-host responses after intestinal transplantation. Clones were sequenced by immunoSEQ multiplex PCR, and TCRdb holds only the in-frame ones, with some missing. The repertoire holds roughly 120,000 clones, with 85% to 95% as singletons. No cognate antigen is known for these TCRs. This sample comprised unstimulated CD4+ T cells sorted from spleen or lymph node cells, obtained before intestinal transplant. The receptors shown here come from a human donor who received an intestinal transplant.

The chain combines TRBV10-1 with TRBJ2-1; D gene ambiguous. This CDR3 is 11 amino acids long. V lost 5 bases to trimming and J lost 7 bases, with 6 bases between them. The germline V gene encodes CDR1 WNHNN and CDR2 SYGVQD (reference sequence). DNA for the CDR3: TGCGCCAGCAGTTACCAGAATGAGCAGTTCTTC. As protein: CASSYQNEQFF.

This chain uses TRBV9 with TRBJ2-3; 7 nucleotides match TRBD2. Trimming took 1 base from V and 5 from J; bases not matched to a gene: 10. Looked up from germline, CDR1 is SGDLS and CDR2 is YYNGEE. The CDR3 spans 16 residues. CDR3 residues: CASSVKGLWGGDTQYF. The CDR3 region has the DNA TGTGCCAGCAGCGTAAAGGGACTATGGGGGGGAGATACGCAGTATTTT.

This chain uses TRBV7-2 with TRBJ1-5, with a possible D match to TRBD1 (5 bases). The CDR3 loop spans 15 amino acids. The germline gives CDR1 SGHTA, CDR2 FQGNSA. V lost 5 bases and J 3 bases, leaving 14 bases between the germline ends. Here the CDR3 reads CASSTGLGPNQPQHF. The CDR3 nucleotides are TGTGCCAGCAGCACCGGGCTGGGGCCCAATCAGCCCCAGCATTTT.

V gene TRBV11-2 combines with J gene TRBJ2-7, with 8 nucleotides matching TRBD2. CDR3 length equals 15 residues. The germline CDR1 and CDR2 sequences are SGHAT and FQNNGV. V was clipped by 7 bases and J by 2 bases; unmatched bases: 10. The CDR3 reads CASNSPGGEPYEQYF. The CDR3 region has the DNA TGTGCCAGCAACTCCCCGGGGGGGGAACCCTACGAGCAGTACTTC.

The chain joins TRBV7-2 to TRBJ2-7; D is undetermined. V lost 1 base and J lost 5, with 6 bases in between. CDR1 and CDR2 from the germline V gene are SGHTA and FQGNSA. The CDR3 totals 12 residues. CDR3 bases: TGTGCCAGCAGCTTAGAGTGGGACGAGCAGTACTTC. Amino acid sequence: CASSLEWDEQYF. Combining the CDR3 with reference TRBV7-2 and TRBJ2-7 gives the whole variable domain GAGVSQSPSNKVTEKGKDVELRCDPISGHTALYWYRQSLGQGLEFLIYFQGNSAPDKSGLPSDRFSAERTGGSVSTLTIQRTQQEDSAVYLCASSLEWDEQYFGPGTRLTVT.

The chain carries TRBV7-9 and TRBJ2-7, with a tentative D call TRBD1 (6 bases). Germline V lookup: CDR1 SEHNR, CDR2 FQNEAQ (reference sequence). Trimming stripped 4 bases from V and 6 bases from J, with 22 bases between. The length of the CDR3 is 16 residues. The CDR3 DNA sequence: TGTGCCAGCAGCTCGCCTCCGGACAGACTTTTAGGCGAGCAGTACTTC. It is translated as CASSSPPDRLLGEQYF.

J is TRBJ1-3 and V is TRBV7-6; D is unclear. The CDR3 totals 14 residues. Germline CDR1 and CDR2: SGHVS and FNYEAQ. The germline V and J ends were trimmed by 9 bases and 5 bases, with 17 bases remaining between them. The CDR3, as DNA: TGTGCCAGTCCGAATTGGACTGGAAGAAACACCATATATTTT. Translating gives CASPNWTGRNTIYF.

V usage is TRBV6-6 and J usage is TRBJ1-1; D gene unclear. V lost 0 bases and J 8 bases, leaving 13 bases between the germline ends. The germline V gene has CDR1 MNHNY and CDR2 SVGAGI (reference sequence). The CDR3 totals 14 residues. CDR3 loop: CASSYSKGSGEAFF. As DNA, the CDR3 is TGTGCCAGCAGTTACTCGAAAGGCTCCGGGGAAGCTTTCTTT.

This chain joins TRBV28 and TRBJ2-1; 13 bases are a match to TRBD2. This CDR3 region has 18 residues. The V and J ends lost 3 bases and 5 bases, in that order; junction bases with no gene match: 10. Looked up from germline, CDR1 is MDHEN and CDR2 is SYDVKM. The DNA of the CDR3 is TGTGCCAGCAGTTTGCGACTAGCGGGAGGAACGAGGGACAATGAGCAGTTCTTC. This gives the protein CASSLRLAGGTRDNEQFF.

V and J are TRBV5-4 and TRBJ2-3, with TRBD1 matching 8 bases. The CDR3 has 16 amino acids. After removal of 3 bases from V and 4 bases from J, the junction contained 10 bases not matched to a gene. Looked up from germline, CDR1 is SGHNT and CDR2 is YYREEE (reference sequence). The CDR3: CASSSVDRGDPDTQYF. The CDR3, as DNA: TGTGCCAGCAGCTCTGTTGACAGGGGTGACCCAGATACGCAGTATTTT.

The CDR3 loop is CASSLSFGQGDSGANVLTF. The CDR3 bases are TGTGCCAGCAGCTTAAGTTTCGGACAGGGGGACTCTGGGGCCAACGTCCTGACTTTC. The chain carries TRBV11-2 and TRBJ2-6; 10 nucleotides match TRBD1. The CDR3 sequence is 19 residues long. Unmatched junction bases numbered 7, after V lost 2 bases and J lost 0 bases. Germline assignment: CDR1 SGHAT and CDR2 FQNNGV.

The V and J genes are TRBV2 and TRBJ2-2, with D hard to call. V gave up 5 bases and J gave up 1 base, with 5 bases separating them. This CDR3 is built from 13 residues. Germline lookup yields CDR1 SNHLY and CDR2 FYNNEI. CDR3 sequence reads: CASSRQNTGELFF. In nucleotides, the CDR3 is TGTGCCAGCAGTAGACAGAACACCGGGGAGCTGTTTTTT.

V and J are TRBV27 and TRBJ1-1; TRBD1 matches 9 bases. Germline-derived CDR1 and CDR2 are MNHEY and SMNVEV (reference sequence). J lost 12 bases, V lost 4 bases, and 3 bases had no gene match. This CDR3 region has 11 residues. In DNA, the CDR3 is TGTGCCAGCAGTTCCGGGACAGGGCCTTTCTTT. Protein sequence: CASSSGTGPFF.

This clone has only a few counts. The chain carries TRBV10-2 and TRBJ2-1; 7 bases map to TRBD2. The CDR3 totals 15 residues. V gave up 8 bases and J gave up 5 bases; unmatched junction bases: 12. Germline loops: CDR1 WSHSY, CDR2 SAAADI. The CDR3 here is CASRRAGITNNEQFF. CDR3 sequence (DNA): TGCGCCAGCCGAAGAGCGGGAATAACAAACAATGAGCAGTTCTTC.

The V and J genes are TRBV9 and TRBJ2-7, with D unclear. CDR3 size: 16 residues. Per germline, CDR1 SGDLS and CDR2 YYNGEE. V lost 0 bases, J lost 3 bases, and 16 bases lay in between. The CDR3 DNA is TGTGCCAGCAGCGTAGGTTCCTGGAGTGGCTTCTACGAGCAGTACTTC. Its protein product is CASSVGSWSGFYEQYF.

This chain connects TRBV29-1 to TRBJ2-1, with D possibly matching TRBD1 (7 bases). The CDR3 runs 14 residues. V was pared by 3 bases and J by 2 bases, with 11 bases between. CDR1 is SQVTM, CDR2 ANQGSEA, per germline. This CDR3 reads CSVERDRTYNEQFF. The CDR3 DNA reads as TGCAGCGTTGAGCGGGACAGAACCTACAATGAGCAGTTCTTC.

The CDR3 loop reads CASRFTKTYEQYF. The CDR3 nucleotides read TGTGCCAGCAGATTCACAAAGACCTACGAGCAGTACTTC. The chain uses TRBV11-2 and TRBJ2-7; D uncertain. V was clipped by 6 bases and J by 2 bases, with 11 bases between them. The CDR3 runs to 13 residues. Germline CDR1 is SGHAT and CDR2 is FQNNGV.

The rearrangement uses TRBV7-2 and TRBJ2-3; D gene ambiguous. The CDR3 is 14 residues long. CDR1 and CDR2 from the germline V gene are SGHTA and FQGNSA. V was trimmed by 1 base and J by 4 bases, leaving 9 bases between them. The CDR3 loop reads CASSLVTPPDTQYF. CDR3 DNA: TGTGCCAGCAGCTTAGTTACTCCCCCAGATACGCAGTATTTT.

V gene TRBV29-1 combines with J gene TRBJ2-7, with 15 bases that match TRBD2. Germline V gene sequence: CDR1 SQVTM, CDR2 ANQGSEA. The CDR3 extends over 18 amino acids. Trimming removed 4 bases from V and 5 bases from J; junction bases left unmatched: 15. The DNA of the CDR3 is TGCAGCGTTGGGCTAGGTGGACTAGCGGGAGGGTGGCGTCACGAGCAGTACTTC. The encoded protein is CSVGLGGLAGGWRHEQYF.

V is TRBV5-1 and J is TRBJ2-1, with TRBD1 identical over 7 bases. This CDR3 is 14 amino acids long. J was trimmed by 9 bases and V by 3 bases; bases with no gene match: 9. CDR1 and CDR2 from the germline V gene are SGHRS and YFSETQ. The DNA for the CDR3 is TGCGCCAGCAGCTCTTGGGCCAGGGGGATTGAGCAGTTCTTC. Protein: CASSSWARGIEQFF.

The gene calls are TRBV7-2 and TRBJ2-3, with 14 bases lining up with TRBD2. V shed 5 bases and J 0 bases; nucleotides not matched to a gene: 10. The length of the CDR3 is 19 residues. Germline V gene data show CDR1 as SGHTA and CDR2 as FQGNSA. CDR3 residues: CASSRGLAGGGGSTDTQYF. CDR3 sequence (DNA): TGTGCCAGCAGCCGAGGACTAGCGGGAGGAGGGGGGAGCACAGATACGCAGTATTTT.

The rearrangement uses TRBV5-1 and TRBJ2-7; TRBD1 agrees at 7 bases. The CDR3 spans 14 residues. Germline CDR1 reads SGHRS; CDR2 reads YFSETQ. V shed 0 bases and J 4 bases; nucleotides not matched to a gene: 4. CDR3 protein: CASSLEGAYYEQYF. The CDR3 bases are TGCGCCAGCAGCTTGGAGGGGGCTTATTACGAGCAGTACTTC.

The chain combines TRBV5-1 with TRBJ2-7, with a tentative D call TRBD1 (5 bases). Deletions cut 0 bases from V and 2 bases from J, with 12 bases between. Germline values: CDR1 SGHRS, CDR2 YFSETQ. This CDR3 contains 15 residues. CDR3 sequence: CASSLEAGKPYEQYF. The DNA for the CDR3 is TGCGCCAGCAGCTTGGAAGCAGGGAAGCCCTACGAGCAGTACTTC.

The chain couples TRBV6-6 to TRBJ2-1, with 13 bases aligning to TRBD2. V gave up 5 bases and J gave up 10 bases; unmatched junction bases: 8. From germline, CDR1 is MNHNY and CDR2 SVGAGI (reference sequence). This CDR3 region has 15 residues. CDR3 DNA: TGTGCCAGCAGTGGAAGACTAGCGGGAGGTGGGGAGCAGTTCTTC. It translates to CASSGRLAGGGEQFF.

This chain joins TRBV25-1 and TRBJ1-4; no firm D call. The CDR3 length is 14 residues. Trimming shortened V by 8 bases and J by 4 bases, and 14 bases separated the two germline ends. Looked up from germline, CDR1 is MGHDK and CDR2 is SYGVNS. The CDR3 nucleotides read TGTGCCAGCCGTCCCGCGGGATTTAATGAAAAACTGTTTTTT. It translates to CASRPAGFNEKLFF.

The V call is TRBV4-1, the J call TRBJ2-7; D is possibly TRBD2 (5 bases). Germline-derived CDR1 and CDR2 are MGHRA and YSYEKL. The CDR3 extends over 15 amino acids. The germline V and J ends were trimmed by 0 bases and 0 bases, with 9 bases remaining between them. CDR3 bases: TGCGCCAGCAGCCAAGAAGCGGCCAGCTCCTACGAGCAGTACTTC. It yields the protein CASSQEAASSYEQYF.

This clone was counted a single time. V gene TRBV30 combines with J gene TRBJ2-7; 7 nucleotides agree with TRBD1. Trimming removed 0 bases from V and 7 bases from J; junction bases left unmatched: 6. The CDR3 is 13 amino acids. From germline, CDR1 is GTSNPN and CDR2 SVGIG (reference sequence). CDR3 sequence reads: CAWSVDRVGEQYF. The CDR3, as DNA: TGTGCCTGGAGTGTAGACAGGGTGGGGGAGCAGTACTTC.